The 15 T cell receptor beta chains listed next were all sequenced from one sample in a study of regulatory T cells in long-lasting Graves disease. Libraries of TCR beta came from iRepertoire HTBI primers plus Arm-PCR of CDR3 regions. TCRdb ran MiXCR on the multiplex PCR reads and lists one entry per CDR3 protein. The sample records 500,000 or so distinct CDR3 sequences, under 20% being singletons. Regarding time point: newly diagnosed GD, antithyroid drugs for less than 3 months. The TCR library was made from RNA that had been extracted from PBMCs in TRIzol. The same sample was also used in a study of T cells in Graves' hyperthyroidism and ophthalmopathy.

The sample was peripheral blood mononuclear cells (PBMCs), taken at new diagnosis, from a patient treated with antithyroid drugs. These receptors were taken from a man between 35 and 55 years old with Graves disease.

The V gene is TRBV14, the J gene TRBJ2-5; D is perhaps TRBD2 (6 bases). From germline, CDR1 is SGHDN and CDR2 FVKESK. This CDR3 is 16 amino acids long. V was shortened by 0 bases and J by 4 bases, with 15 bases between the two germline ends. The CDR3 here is CASSQELGGLGETQYF. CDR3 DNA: TGTGCCAGCAGCCAAGAGTTGGGGGGACTGGGAGAGACCCAGTACTTC.

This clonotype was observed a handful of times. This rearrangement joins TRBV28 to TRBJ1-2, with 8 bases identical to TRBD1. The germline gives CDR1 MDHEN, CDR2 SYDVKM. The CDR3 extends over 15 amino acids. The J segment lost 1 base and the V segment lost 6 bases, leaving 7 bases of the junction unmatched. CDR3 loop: CASSRGDRFNYGYTF. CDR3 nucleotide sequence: TGTGCCAGCAGCCGAGGGGACAGGTTTAACTATGGCTACACCTTC.

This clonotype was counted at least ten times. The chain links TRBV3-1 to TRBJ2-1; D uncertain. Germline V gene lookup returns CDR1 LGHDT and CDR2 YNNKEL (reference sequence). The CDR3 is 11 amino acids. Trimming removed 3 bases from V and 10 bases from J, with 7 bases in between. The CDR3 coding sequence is TGTGCCAGCAGCCAGGCGGCCGAGCAGTTCTTC. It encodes CASSQAAEQFF.

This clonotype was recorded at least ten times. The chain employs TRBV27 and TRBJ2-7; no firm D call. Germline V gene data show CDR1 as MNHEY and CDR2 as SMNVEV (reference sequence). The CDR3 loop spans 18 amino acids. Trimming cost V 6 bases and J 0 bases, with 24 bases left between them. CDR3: CASRPRTQTFPNSYEQYF. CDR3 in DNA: TGTGCCAGCAGACCCCGGACCCAAACCTTCCCAAACTCCTACGAGCAGTACTTC.

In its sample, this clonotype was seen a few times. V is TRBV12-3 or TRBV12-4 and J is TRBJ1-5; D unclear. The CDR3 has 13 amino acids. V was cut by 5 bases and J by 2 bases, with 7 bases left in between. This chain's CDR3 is CASSPQRNQPQHF. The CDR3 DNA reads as TGTGCCAGCAGTCCCCAGCGCAATCAGCCCCAGCATTTT.

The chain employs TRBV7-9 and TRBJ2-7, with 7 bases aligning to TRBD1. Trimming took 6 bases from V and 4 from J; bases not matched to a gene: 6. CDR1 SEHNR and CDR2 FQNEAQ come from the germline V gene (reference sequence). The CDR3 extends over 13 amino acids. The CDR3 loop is CASRLKQGYEQYF. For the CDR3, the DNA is TGTGCCAGCAGACTGAAACAGGGGTACGAGCAGTACTTC. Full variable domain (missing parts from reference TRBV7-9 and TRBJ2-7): DTGVSQNPRHKITKRGQNVTFRCDPISEHNRLYWYRQTLGQGPEFLTYFQNEAQLEKSRLLSDRFSAERPKGSFSTLEIQRTEQGDSAMYLCASRLKQGYEQYFGPGTRLTVT.

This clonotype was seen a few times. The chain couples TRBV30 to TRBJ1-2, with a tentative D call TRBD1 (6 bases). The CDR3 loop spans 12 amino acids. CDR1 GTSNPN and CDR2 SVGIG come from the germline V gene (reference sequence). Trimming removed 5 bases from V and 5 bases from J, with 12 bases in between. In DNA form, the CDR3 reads TGTGCCTGGGAGGACAGCTTTTATGGCTACACCTTC. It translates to CAWEDSFYGYTF.

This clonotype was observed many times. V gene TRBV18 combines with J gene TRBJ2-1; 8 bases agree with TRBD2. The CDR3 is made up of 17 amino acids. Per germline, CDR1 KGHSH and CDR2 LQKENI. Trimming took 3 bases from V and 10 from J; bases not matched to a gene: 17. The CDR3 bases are TGTGCCAGCTCACCGCCTAGACCGGGACTAGGGGAAGGGGAGCAGTTCTTC. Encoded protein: CASSPPRPGLGEGEQFF.

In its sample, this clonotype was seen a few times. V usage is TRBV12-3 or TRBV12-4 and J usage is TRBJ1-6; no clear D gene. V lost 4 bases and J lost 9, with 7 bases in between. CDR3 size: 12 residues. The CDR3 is CASSSPLSPLHF. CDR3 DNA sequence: TGTGCCAGCAGTTCCCCCCTTTCACCCCTCCACTTT.

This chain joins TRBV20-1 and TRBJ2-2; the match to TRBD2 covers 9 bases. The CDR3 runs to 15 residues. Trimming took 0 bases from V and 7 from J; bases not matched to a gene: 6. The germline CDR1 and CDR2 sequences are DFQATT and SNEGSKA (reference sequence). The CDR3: CSAREAGGRFGELFF. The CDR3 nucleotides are TGCAGTGCTAGAGAGGCGGGAGGGCGTTTCGGGGAGCTGTTTTTT.

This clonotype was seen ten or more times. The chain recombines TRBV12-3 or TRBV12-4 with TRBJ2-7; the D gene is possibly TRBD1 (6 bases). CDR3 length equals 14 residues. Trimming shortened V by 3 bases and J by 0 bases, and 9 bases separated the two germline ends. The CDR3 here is CASSFGRGSYEQYF. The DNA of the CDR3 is TGTGCCAGCAGTTTTGGCAGGGGCTCCTACGAGCAGTACTTC.

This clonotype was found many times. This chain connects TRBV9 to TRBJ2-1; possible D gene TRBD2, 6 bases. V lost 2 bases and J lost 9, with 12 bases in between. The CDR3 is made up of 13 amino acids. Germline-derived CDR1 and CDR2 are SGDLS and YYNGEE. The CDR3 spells CASSVSTSFEQFF. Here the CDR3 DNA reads TGTGCCAGCAGCGTGTCAACTAGCTTTGAGCAGTTCTTC.

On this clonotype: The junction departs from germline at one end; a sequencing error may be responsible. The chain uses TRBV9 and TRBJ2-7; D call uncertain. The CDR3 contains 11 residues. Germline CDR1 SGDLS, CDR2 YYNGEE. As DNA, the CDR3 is TGTGCCAGCAGCGTGGGGTACGAGCGGTACTTC. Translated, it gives CASSVGYERYF.

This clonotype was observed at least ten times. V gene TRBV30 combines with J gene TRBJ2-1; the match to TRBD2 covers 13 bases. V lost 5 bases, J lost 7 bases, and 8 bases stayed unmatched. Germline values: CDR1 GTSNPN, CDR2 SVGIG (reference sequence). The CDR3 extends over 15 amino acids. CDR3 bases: TGTGCCTGGGCGCCGGGACTAGCGGGATTAAATGAGCAGTTCTTC. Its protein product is CAWAPGLAGLNEQFF.

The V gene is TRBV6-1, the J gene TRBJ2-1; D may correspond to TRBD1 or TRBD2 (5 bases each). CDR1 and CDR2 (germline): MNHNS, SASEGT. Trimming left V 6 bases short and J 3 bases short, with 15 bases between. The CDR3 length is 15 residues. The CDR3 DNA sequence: TGTGCCAGCAGAACAGGAGCGGCTAACTACAATGAGCAGTTCTTC. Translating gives CASRTGAANYNEQFF.